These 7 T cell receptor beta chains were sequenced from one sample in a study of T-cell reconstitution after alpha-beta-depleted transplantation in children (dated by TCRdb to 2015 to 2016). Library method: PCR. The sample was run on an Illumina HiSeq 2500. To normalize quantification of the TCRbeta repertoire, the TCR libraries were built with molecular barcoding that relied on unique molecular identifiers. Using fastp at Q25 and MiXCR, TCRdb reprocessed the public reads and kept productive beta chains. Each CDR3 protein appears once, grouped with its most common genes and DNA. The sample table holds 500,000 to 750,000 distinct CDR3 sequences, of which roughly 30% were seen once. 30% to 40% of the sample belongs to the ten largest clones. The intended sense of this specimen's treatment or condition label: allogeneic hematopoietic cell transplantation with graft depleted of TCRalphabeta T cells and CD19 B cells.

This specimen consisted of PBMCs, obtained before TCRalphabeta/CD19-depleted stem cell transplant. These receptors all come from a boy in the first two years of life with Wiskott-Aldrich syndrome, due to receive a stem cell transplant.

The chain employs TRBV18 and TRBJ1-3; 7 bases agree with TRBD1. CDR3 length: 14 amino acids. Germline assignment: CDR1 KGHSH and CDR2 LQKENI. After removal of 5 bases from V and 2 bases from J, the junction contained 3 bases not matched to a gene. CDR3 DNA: TGTGCCAGCTCAGGCGACAGGGCTGGAAACACCATATATTTT. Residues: CASSGDRAGNTIYF.

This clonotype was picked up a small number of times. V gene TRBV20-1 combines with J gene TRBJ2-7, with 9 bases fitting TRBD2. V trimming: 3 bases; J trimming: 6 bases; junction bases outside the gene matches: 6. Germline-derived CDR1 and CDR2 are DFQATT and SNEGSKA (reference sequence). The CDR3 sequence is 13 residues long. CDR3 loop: CSARLAGVREQYF. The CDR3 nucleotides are TGCAGTGCTAGGTTAGCGGGAGTTCGCGAGCAGTACTTC.

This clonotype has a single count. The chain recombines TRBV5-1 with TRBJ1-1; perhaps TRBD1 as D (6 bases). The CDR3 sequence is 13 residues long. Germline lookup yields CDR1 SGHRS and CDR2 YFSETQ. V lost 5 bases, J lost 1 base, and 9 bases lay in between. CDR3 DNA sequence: TGCGCCAGCAGGGGGGCGGAGAACACTGAAGCTTTCTTT. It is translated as CASRGAENTEAFF.

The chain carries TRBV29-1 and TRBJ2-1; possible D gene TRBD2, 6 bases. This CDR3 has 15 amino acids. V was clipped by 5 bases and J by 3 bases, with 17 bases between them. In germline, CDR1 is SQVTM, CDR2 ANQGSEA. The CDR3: CSVTGTAGIYNEQFF. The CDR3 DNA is TGCAGCGTTACCGGGACTGCTGGTATCTACAATGAGCAGTTCTTC.

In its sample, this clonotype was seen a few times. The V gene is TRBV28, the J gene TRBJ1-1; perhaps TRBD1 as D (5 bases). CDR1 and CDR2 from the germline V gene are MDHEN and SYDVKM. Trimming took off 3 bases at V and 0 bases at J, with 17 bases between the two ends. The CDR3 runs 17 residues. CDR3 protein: CASSFVLGGALNTEAFF. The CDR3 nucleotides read TGTGCCAGCAGTTTCGTTTTAGGAGGGGCCCTGAACACTGAAGCTTTCTTT.

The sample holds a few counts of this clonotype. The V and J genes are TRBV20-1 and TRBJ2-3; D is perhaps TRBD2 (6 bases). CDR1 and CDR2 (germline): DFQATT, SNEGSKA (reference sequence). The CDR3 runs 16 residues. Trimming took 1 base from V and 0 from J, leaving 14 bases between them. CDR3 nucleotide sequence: TGCAGTGCTAGAGGCTTTCGGGAGACTAGCACAGATACGCAGTATTTT. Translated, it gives CSARGFRETSTDTQYF.

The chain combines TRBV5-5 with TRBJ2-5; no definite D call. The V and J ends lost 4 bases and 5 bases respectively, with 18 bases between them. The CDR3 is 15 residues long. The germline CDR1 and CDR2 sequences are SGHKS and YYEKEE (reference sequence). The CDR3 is CASSRSHSVGETQYF. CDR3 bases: TGTGCCAGCAGCCGATCCCACAGCGTTGGGGAGACCCAGTACTTC.